This T cell receptor beta chain was sequenced in a study of T cells in Graves' hyperthyroidism and ophthalmopathy. This clonotype has only a few counts. The CDR3 contains 16 residues. Between the trimmed V and J ends, which lost 1 base and 0 bases, there was a span of 13 bases. Germline assignment: CDR1 LGHDT and CDR2 YNNKEL (reference sequence). No ophthalmopathy progression within 18 months constituted stable Graves' hyperthyroidism. Researchers took RNA transcripts and amplified the TCR beta CDR3 regions from them. Primed by the HTBI set, a first-round RT-PCR was run on the TCR CDR3. TCRdb reprocessed the multiplex PCR reads via MiXCR and lists one record per CDR3 protein. Counted here are roughly 740,000 distinct CDR3 sequences, less than 20% occurring once; the ten biggest clones make up roughly 8%.

V is TRBV3-1 and J is TRBJ2-7; D may be TRBD1 (5 bases). Material for sequencing was blood. The clonotype originates from a man aged 18-30 years with Graves' hyperthyroidism. The DNA of the CDR3 is TGTGCCAGCAGCCAAGTAAGACAGAACCCCTCCTACGAGCAGTACTTC. This gives the protein CASSQVRQNPSYEQYF.